These T cell receptor beta chains were read from a single sample in a study of preoperative IRX-2 immunotherapy in early breast cancer. TCRdb keeps only in-frame clones here, not all; method: immunoSEQ multiplex PCR. The data hold 60,000 or so clones, with 94% observed a single time. This sample was gathered from a patient treated with IRX-2 immunotherapy. The source of these receptors is a human donor with breast cancer. The CDR3 runs from the conserved cysteine through the conserved F or W. A D gene is named only where the DNA matches it firmly. Size is omitted from some rows. Given values are once, few, many or a class for expanded clones.

size: NA; J: TRBJ2-2; length: 14; V: TRBV7-2; D: NA; DNA: TGTGCCAGCAGCGAGCAGGGTGTTGGCGGGGAGCTGTTTTTT; CDR3: CASSEQGVGGELFF
size: NA; J: TRBJ1-4; length: 15; V: TRBV27; D: TRBD1; DNA: TGTGCCAGCAGTTTCCAGGGGGGTATGAATGAAAAACTGTTTTTT; CDR3: CASSFQGGMNEKLFF
size: NA; J: TRBJ2-5; length: 11; V: TRBV11-2; D: NA; DNA: TGTGCCAGCAGCTTTGGGGAGACCCAGTACTTC; CDR3: CASSFGETQYF
size: NA; J: TRBJ2-1; length: 17; V: TRBV4-3; D: TRBD2; DNA: TGCGCCAGCAGCCAAGTTGCCCGGACTAGCGCCTACAATGAGCAGTTCTTC; CDR3: CASSQVARTSAYNEQFF
size: NA; J: TRBJ2-1; length: 16; V: TRBV27; D: NA; DNA: TGTGCCAGCAGTTTAAGGGGGGGGGCTGCCTACAATGAGCAGTTCTTC; CDR3: CASSLRGGAAYNEQFF
size: NA; J: TRBJ1-5; length: 17; V: TRBV4-1; D: TRBD1; DNA: TGCGCCAGCAGCCTTTCACCTTACAGGGGAGGCAATCAGCCCCAGCATTTT; CDR3: CASSLSPYRGGNQPQHF
size: NA; J: TRBJ2-7; length: 14; V: TRBV5-1; D: NA; DNA: TGCGCCAGCAGCTTGGCAGGGGTAGACTACGAGCAGTACTTC; CDR3: CASSLAGVDYEQYF
size: NA; J: TRBJ2-6; length: 18; V: TRBV7-9; D: NA; DNA: TGTGCCAGCAGCTTAGCTCCAGGGGAGGGCTCTGGGGCCAACGTCCTGACTTTC; CDR3: CASSLAPGEGSGANVLTF
size: NA; J: TRBJ2-5; length: 11; V: TRBV6-7; D: NA; DNA: TGTGCCAGCGGGGTTCAAGAGACCCAGTACTTC; CDR3: CASGVQETQYF
size: NA; J: TRBJ1-4; length: 14; V: TRBV7-6; D: TRBD1; DNA: TGTGCCAGCAGCTCTACAGGGGGGAAGGAAAAACTGTTTTTT; CDR3: CASSSTGGKEKLFF
size: NA; J: TRBJ1-5; length: 13; V: TRBV4-2; D: NA; DNA: TGTGCCAGCAGCCAAGCCAGCAATCAGCCCCAGCATTTT; CDR3: CASSQASNQPQHF
size: NA; J: TRBJ2-1; length: 15; V: TRBV4-3; D: TRBD2; DNA: TGCGCCAGCAGCCCACAGGTACTAGCGGTTAATGAGCAGTTCTTC; CDR3: CASSPQVLAVNEQFF
size: NA; J: TRBJ2-5; length: 14; V: TRBV6-1; D: NA; DNA: TGTGCCAGCAGTGAAGAGGGCTTGCCGCAGGCCCAGTACTTC; CDR3: CASSEEGLPQAQYF
size: once; J: TRBJ2-7; length: 15; V: TRBV21-1; D: NA; DNA: TGTGCCAGCTCACTACGGACAGGTTTCCCGTACGAGCAGTACTTC; CDR3: CASSLRTGFPYEQYF
size: NA; J: TRBJ1-1; length: 15; V: TRBV19; D: NA; DNA: TGTGCCAGTTGGCCCTACGGGGGAAAAGGGGCTGAAGCTTTCTTT; CDR3: CASWPYGGKGAEAFF
size: NA; J: TRBJ2-4; length: 16; V: TRBV27; D: TRBD2; DNA: TGTGCCAGCAGTCCTTATAGCGGGAATGGTTTTGACATTCAGTACTTC; CDR3: CASSPYSGNGFDIQYF
size: few; J: TRBJ2-3; length: 15; V: TRBV7-2; D: NA; DNA: TGTGCCAGCAGCTTGAGGTGGGGGCGCACAGATACGCAGTATTTT; CDR3: CASSLRWGRTDTQYF
size: NA; J: TRBJ1-3; length: 14; V: TRBV27; D: NA; DNA: TGTGCCAGCAGTTTGGGGGGCTCTGGAAACACCATATATTTT; CDR3: CASSLGGSGNTIYF